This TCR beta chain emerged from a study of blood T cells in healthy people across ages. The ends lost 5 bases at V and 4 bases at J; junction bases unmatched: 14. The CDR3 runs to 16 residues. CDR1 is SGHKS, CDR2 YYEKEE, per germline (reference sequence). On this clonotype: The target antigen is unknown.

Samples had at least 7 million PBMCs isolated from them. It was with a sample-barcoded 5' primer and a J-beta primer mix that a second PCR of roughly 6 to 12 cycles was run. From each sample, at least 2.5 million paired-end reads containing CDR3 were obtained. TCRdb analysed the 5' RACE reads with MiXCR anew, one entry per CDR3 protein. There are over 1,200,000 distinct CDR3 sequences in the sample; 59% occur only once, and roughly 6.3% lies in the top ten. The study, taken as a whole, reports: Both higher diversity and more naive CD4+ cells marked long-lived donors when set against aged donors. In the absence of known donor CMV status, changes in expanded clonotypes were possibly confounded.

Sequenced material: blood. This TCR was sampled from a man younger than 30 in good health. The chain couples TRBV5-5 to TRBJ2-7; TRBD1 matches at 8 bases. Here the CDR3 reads CASSSGILRQGYEQYF. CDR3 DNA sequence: TGTGCCAGCAGTTCGGGTATACTTCGACAGGGGTACGAGCAGTACTTC.